Following are 21 T cell receptor beta chains from one sample sequenced in a study of identical twins. A single record per CDR3 protein comes from TCRdb applying MiXCR to the 5' RACE reads. The sample records 500,000 or so distinct CDR3 sequences, under 25% being singletons. These data were also filed under a second study, of T cells expressing NK-cell markers.

The source material was CD4+ T cells sorted from blood. The receptor source for this set is a woman younger than 30 in good health.

This clonotype was counted a few times. This chain uses TRBV29-1 with TRBJ2-1; 15 nucleotides align to TRBD2. Looked up from germline, CDR1 is SQVTM and CDR2 is ANQGSEA. This CDR3 is 16 amino acids long. Trimming took 6 bases from V and 7 from J; bases not matched to a gene: 10. CDR3 residues: CSVLGGLAGGPNEQFF. The CDR3 DNA is TGCAGCGTCCTTGGAGGACTAGCGGGAGGGCCTAATGAGCAGTTCTTC.

The sample holds a few counts of this clonotype. V gene TRBV10-2 combines with J gene TRBJ1-1; D remains ambiguous. Germline V gene lookup returns CDR1 WSHSY and CDR2 SAAADI. The CDR3 has 13 amino acids. The germline V and J ends were trimmed by 8 bases and 5 bases, with 15 bases remaining between them. The chain's CDR3 is CASLLGPHTEAFF. CDR3 DNA sequence: TGCGCCAGCCTCCTAGGGCCACATACTGAAGCTTTCTTT.

This clonotype was observed once. The J gene is TRBJ2-1, the V gene TRBV12-5; D is uncertain. The V end lost 4 bases, the J end lost 9 bases, and 10 bases lay between the germline ends. The CDR3 is 12 residues long. Germline-derived CDR1 and CDR2 are LGHNT and FRNRAP. CDR3 sequence (DNA): TGTGCTAGTGGTTATCTGGGATCTGAGCAGTTCTTC. Translation gives CASGYLGSEQFF.

The chain links TRBV4-3 to TRBJ2-1, with unresolved D. Trimming took 1 base from V and 4 from J, leaving 17 bases between them. The CDR3 is 17 residues long. Germline V gene data show CDR1 as LGHNA and CDR2 as YSLEER. This CDR3 is CASSQVGRGKMYNEQFF. CDR3 in DNA: TGCGCCAGCAGCCAAGTAGGCCGAGGTAAGATGTACAATGAGCAGTTCTTC.

The rearrangement uses TRBV20-1 and TRBJ1-1; D unclear. The CDR3 sequence is 12 residues long. V was clipped by 7 bases and J by 0 bases, with 9 bases between them. Germline CDR1 and CDR2: DFQATT and SNEGSKA (reference sequence). The CDR3 DNA is TGCAGTGTCCCAGGATTGAACACTGAAGCTTTCTTT. The encoded protein is CSVPGLNTEAFF.

This clonotype has a handful of counts. The chain combines TRBV11-1 with TRBJ2-7, with D perhaps matching TRBD2 (5 bases). V was clipped by 5 bases and J by 4 bases, with 33 bases between them. The CDR3 runs 20 residues. Germline V CDR1 and CDR2: SGHAT, FQDESV (reference sequence). The CDR3 nucleotides read TGTGCCAGCAGCACAGCGGACCCAAGGAAGCTTCCCGGTCGGGGATACGAGCAGTACTTC. Translating gives CASSTADPRKLPGRGYEQYF.

This clonotype has at least ten counts. The J gene is TRBJ1-5, the V gene TRBV29-1; possible D gene TRBD1, 6 bases. CDR3 size: 13 residues. CDR1 is SQVTM, CDR2 ANQGSEA, per germline. V was clipped by 6 bases and J by 3 bases, with 12 bases between them. CDR3 bases: TGCAGCGTGGCCGGGGGCCTCAATCAGCCCCAGCATTTT. This translates into CSVAGGLNQPQHF. Looking up the rest from reference TRBV29-1 and TRBJ1-5 gives the full variable domain: SAVISQKPSRDICQRGTSLTIQCQVDSQVTMMFWYRQQPGQSLTLIATANQGSEATYESGFVIDKFPISRPNLTFSTLTVSNMSPEDSSIYLCSVAGGLNQPQHFGDGTRLSIL.

This chain uses TRBV10-3 with TRBJ2-3; 7 bases map to TRBD2. Germline V gene data show CDR1 as ENHRY and CDR2 as SYGVKD. The V gene end was trimmed by 6 bases and the J gene end by 3 bases; junction bases not matched to a gene: 6. The CDR3 is made up of 14 amino acids. The DNA for the CDR3 is TGTGCCATCAGGCGGGAGAAGGTGACAGATACGCAGTATTTT. Amino acids: CAIRREKVTDTQYF.

The table lists this clonotype with a few counts. The rearrangement joins TRBV12-3 or TRBV12-4 to TRBJ2-5; no clear D gene. V shed 2 bases and J shed 9 bases, with 10 bases lying between them. The CDR3 length is 12 residues. DNA for the CDR3: TGTGCCAGCAGTTTAAGGCCGCGAGCCCAGTACTTC. Protein product: CASSLRPRAQYF.

The sample holds a few counts of this clonotype. V gene TRBV5-5 combines with J gene TRBJ2-1; 8 bases fit TRBD2. CDR1 SGHKS and CDR2 YYEKEE come from the germline V gene (reference sequence). J gave up 8 bases and V 2 bases, and 6 bases lay outside the gene matches. This CDR3 is built from 14 residues. CDR3 sequence (DNA): TGTGCCAGCAGCTTTGGTAGCGGGAATCATGAGCAGTTCTTC. It translates to CASSFGSGNHEQFF.

The rearrangement uses TRBV6-4 and TRBJ2-7; maybe TRBD1 (7 bases). V gave up 5 bases and J gave up 2 bases, with 25 bases separating them. Germline lookup yields CDR1 MRHNA and CDR2 SNTAGT. The CDR3 length is 18 residues. The CDR3 DNA reads TGTGCCAGCAGTTTGGAGGGTGGCGGAATCCAGGGGGCCTACGAGCAGTACTTC. Translating it yields CASSLEGGGIQGAYEQYF.

The chain combines TRBV6-5 with TRBJ1-6; 7 positions agree with TRBD1. The CDR3 extends over 16 amino acids. The germline gives CDR1 MNHEY, CDR2 SVGAGI. V gave up 2 bases and J gave up 10 bases; unmatched junction bases: 11. CDR3 sequence: CASSYTSTGWESPLHF. CDR3 coding DNA: TGTGCCAGCAGTTACACTTCGACAGGGTGGGAATCACCCCTCCACTTT.

This clonotype was seen a few times. The V and J genes are TRBV11-2 and TRBJ2-2; unclear D gene. CDR3 length equals 14 residues. Germline V lookup: CDR1 SGHAT, CDR2 FQNNGV. Trimming shortened V by 1 base and J by 3 bases, and 6 bases separated the two germline ends. The CDR3 DNA sequence: TGTGCCAGCAGCTTAGTGATTGACACCGGGGAGCTGTTTTTT. It specifies CASSLVIDTGELFF.

The chain uses TRBV6-1 and TRBJ2-6; a possible D gene is TRBD2 (6 bases). Germline CDR1 is MNHNS and CDR2 is SASEGT. CDR3 length equals 15 residues. V shed 5 bases and J shed 2 bases, with 10 bases lying between them. In DNA form, the CDR3 reads TGTGCCAGCAGTACGTCTAGCGCTGGGGCCAACGTCCTGACTTTC. Translating gives CASSTSSAGANVLTF.

The rearrangement links TRBV6-1 to TRBJ1-2; D gene uncertain. The CDR3 has 14 amino acids. Germline V CDR1 and CDR2: MNHNS, SASEGT. Trimming shortened V by 6 bases and J by 5 bases, and 16 bases separated the two germline ends. Written as DNA, the CDR3 is TGTGCCAGCAGGAGAACGGGCCTAGCTTATGGCTACACCTTC. This sequence encodes CASRRTGLAYGYTF.

The chain uses TRBV27 and TRBJ2-1, with TRBD2 identical over 14 bases. The V gene end was trimmed by 1 base and the J gene end by 8 bases; junction bases not matched to a gene: 10. This CDR3 region has 18 residues. From germline, CDR1 is MNHEY and CDR2 SMNVEV (reference sequence). This chain's CDR3 is CASSLYQPGTSGSYEQFF. In DNA, the CDR3 is TGTGCCAGCAGTTTATATCAACCCGGGACTAGCGGGAGCTATGAGCAGTTCTTC.

The chain carries TRBV20-1 and TRBJ1-6; D remains ambiguous. Germline CDR1 DFQATT, CDR2 SNEGSKA (reference sequence). V was trimmed by 3 bases and J by 0 bases, leaving 6 bases between them. The CDR3 is made up of 14 amino acids. CDR3 residues: CSASSSSYNSPLHF. Written as DNA, the CDR3 is TGCAGTGCTAGCTCGTCCTCCTATAATTCACCCCTCCACTTT.

There are a few counts of this clonotype. V and J are TRBV12-3 or TRBV12-4 and TRBJ1-1; possibly TRBD1 for D (5 bases). There are 13 residues in the CDR3. Trimming took off 3 bases at V and 5 bases at J, with 10 bases between the two ends. In nucleotides, the CDR3 is TGTGCCAGCAGTTTCGCAGGGAAGACTGAAGCTTTCTTT. Translation: CASSFAGKTEAFF.

This clonotype was seen a handful of times. The rearrangement joins TRBV6-5 to TRBJ2-3; TRBD1 aligns across 7 bases. This CDR3 spans 13 amino acids. Germline V lookup: CDR1 MNHEY, CDR2 SVGAGI. J gave up 8 bases and V 0 bases, and 2 bases lay outside the gene matches. The CDR3: CASSYSQGSTQYF. The CDR3 DNA sequence: TGTGCCAGCAGTTACTCACAGGGGAGTACGCAGTATTTT.

The chain combines TRBV29-1 with TRBJ2-2; 7 bases agree with TRBD1. Germline loops: CDR1 SQVTM, CDR2 ANQGSEA. Trimming removed 4 bases from V and 1 base from J; junction bases left unmatched: 9. This CDR3 region has 16 residues. CDR3 residues: CSVVTWGTVNTGELFF. CDR3 bases: TGCAGCGTTGTCACCTGGGGGACAGTGAACACCGGGGAGCTGTTTTTT.

This clonotype was seen a handful of times. The chain uses TRBV7-3 and TRBJ1-6, with a weak D call TRBD1 (6 bases). The CDR3 has 14 residues. Trimming took 5 bases from V and 4 from J, leaving 9 bases between them. Germline CDR1 and CDR2: SGHTA and FQGTGA. In DNA form, the CDR3 reads TGTGCCAGCAGCCGGGGGCAGTATAATTCACCCCTCCACTTT. Translated: CASSRGQYNSPLHF.